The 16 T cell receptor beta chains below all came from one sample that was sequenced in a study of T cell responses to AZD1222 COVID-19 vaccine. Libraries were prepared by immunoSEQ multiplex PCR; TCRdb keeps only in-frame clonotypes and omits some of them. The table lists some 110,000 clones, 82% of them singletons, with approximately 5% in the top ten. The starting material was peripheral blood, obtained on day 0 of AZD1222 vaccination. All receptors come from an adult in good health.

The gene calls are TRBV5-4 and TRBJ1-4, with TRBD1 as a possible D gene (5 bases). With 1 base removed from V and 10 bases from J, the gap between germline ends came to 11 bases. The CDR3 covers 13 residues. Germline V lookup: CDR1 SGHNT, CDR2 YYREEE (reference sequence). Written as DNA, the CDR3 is TGTGCCAGCAGCTTGCGGGGGTTGGGAAAACTGTTTTTT. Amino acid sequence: CASSLRGLGKLFF.

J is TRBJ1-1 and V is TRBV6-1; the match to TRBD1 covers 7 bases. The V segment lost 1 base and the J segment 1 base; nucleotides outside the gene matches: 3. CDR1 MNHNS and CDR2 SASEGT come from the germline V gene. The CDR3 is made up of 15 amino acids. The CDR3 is CASSEVSGGNTEAFF. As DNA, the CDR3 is TGTGCCAGCAGTGAAGTCTCAGGGGGGAACACTGAAGCTTTCTTT.

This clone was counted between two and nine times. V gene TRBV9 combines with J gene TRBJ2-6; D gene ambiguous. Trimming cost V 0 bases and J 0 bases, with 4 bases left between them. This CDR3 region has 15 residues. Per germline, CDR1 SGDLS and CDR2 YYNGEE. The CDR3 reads CASSVVSSGANVLTF. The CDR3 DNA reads TGTGCCAGCAGCGTAGTCTCCTCTGGGGCCAACGTCCTGACTTTC.

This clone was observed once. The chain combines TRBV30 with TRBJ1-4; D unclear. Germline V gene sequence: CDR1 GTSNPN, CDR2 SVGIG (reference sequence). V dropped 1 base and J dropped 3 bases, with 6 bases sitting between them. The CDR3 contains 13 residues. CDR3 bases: TGTGCCTGGAGTGGGCGAGCTAATGAAAAACTGTTTTTT. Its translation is CAWSGRANEKLFF.

The DNA for the CDR3 is TGCGCCAGCAAGACGACGGATGCCCTCTTTGGTGAGCAGTTCTTC. Translation gives CASKTTDALFGEQFF. The V gene is TRBV10-2, the J gene TRBJ2-1, with D unclear. V was cut by 7 bases and J by 9 bases, with 22 bases left in between. The CDR3 spans 15 residues. Germline V gene sequence: CDR1 WSHSY, CDR2 SAAADI.

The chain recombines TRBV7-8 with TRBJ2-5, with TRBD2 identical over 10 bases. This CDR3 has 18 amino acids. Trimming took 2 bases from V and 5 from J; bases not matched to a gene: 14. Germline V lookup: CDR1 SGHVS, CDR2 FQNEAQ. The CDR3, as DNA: TGTGCCAGCAGCTTACCCCTAGCGGGGGTCGGGGCAAGGGAGACCCAGTACTTC. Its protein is CASSLPLAGVGARETQYF.

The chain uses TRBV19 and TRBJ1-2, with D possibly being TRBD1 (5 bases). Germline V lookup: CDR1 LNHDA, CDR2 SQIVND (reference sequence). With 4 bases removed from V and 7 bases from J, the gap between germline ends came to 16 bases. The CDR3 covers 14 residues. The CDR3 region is CASSTREKRGGYTF. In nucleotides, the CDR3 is TGTGCCAGTAGTACCAGGGAGAAAAGAGGTGGCTACACCTTC. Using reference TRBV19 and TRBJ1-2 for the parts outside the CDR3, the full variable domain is DGGITQSPKYLFRKEGQNVTLSCEQNLNHDAMYWYRQDPGQGLRLIYYSQIVNDFQKGDIAEGYSVSREKKESFPLTVTSAQKNPTAFYLCASSTREKRGGYTFGSGTRLTVV.

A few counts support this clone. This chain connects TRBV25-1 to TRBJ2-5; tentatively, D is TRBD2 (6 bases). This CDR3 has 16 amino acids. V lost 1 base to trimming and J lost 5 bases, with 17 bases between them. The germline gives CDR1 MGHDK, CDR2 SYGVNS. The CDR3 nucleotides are TGTGCCAGCAGTGAATTTTTGGGCGGGGCACGGGAGACCCAGTACTTC. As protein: CASSEFLGGARETQYF.

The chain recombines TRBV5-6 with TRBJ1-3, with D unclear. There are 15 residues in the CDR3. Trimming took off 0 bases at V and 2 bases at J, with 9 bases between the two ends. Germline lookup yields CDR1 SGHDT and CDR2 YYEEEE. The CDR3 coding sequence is TGTGCCAGCAGCTTGGCGAGGGTTGCTGGAAACACCATATATTTT. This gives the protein CASSLARVAGNTIYF.

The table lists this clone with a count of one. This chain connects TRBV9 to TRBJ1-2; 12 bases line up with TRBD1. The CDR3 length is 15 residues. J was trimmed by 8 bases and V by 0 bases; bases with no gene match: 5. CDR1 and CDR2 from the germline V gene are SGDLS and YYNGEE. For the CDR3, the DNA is TGTGCCAGCAGCGTAGGGGGACAGGGGGCGAGAGGCTACACCTTC. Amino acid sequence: CASSVGGQGARGYTF.

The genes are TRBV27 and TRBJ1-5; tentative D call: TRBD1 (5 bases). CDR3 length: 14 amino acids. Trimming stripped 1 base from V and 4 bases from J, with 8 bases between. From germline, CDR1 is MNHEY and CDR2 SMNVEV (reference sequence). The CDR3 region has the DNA TGTGCCAGCAGTTTATATTCAGGGAATCAGCCCCAGCATTTT. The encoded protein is CASSLYSGNQPQHF.

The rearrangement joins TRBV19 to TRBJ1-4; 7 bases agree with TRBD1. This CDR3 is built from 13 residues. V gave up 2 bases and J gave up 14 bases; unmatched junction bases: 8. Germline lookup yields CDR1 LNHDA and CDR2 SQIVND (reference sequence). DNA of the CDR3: TGTGCCAGTAGTATACGACAGGGAGGAAAGCTGTTTTTT. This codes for CASSIRQGGKLFF.

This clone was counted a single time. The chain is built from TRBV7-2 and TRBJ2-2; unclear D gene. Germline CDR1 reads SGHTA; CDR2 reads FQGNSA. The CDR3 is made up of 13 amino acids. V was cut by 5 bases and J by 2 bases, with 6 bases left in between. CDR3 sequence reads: CASSTRNTGELFF. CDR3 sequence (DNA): TGTGCCAGCAGCACGAGAAACACCGGGGAGCTGTTTTTT. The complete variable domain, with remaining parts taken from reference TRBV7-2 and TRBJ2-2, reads GAGVSQSPSNKVTEKGKDVELRCDPISGHTALYWYRQSLGQGLEFLIYFQGNSAPDKSGLPSDRFSAERTGGSVSTLTIQRTQQEDSAVYLCASSTRNTGELFFGEGSRLTVL.

The CDR3 spells CASSIYRDRGYQPQHF. CDR3 coding DNA: TGTGCCAGTAGTATATATAGGGACAGGGGATATCAGCCCCAGCATTTT. The chain has TRBV19 and TRBJ1-5, with 10 bases identical to TRBD1. The germline V gene has CDR1 LNHDA and CDR2 SQIVND (reference sequence). Losses at the gene ends were 2 bases for V and 5 bases for J; bases not matched to a gene: 6. This CDR3 comprises 16 residues.

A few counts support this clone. In DNA form, the CDR3 reads TGTGCCAGCAGATGGGACAGACCAGCCTACGAGCAGTACTTC. Encoded protein: CASRWDRPAYEQYF. V and J are TRBV2 and TRBJ2-7; the match to TRBD1 covers 7 bases. The germline gives CDR1 SNHLY, CDR2 FYNNEI. J was trimmed by 2 bases and V by 6 bases; bases with no gene match: 7. This CDR3 is 14 amino acids long.

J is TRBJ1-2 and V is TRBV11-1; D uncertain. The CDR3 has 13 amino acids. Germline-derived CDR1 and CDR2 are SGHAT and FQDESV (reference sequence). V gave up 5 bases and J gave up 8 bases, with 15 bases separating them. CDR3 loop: CASSPMLGRGYTF. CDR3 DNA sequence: TGTGCCAGCAGCCCAATGTTGGGAAGAGGCTACACCTTC. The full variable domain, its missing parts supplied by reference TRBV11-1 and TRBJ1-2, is EAEVAQSPRYKITEKSQAVAFWCDPISGHATLYWYRQILGQGPELLVQFQDESVVDDSQLPKDRFSAERLKGVDSTLKIQPAELGDSAMYLCASSPMLGRGYTFGSGTRLTVV.